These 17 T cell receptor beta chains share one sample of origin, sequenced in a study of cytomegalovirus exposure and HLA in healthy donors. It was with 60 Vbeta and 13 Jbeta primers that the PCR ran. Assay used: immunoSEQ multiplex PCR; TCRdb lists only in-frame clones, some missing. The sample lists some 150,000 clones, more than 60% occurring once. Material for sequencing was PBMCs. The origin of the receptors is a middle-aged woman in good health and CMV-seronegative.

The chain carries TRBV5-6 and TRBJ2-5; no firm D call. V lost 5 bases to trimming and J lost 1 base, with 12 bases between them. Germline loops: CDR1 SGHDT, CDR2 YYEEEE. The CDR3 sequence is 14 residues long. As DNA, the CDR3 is TGTGCCAGCAGTTCGCGCTATGCCCAAGAGACCCAGTACTTC. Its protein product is CASSSRYAQETQYF.

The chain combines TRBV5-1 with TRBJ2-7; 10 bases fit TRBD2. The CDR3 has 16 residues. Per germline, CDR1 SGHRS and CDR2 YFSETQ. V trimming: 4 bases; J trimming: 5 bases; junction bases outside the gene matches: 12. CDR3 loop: CASSPYSGGPENEQYF. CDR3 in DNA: TGCGCCAGCAGCCCCTATAGCGGGGGGCCCGAAAACGAGCAGTACTTC. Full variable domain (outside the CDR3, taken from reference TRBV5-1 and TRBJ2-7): KAGVTQTPRYLIKTRGQQVTLSCSPISGHRSVSWYQQTPGQGLQFLFEYFSETQRNKGNFPGRFSGRQFSNSRSEMNVSTLELGDSALYLCASSPYSGGPENEQYFGPGTRLTVT.

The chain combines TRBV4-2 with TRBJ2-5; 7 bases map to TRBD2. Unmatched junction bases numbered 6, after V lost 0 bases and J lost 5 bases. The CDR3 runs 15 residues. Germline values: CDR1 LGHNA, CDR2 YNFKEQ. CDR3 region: CASSQDGGGTETQYF. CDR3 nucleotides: TGTGCCAGCAGCCAAGATGGGGGGGGTACGGAGACCCAGTACTTC.

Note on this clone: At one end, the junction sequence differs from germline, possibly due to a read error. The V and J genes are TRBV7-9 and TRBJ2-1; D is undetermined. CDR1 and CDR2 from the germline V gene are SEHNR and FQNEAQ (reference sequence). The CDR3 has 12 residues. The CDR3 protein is CSSSISYNEQFF. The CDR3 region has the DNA TGTTCCAGCAGTATCTCCTACAATGAGCAGTTCTTC.

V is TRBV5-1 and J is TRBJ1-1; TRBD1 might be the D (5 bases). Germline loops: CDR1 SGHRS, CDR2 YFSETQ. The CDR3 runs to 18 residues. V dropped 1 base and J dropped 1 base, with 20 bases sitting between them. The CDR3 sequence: CASSLPGRGGGANTEAFF. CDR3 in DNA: TGCGCCAGCAGCTTGCCGGGTAGGGGCGGTGGGGCGAACACTGAAGCTTTCTTT.

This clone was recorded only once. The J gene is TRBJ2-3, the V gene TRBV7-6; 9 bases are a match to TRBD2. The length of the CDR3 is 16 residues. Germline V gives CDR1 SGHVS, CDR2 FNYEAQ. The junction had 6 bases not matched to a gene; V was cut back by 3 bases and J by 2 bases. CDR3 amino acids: CASSFSPSGNTDTQYF. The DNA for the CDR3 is TGTGCCAGCAGCTTTTCGCCTAGCGGGAACACAGATACGCAGTATTTT.

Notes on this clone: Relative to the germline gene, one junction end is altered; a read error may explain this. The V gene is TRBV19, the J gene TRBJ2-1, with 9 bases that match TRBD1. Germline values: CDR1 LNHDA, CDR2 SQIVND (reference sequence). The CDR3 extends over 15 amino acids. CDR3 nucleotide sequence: TGTGCCAGTACTATAACGGGACAGGGCGACCATGAGCAGTTCTTC. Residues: CASTITGQGDHEQFF.

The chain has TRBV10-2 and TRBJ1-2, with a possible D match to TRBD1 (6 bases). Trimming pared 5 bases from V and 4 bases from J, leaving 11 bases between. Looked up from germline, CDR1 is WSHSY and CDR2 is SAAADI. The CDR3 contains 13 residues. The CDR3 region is CASSWDKSYGYTF. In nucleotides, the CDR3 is TGCGCCAGCAGTTGGGACAAGAGCTATGGCTACACCTTC.

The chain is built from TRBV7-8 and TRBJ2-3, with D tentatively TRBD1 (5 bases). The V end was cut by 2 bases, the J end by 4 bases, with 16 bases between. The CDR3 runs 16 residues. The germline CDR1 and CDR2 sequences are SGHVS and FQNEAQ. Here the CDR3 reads CASSLSVNRQADTQYF. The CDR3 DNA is TGTGCCAGCAGCTTATCGGTAAACAGGCAGGCAGATACGCAGTATTTT.

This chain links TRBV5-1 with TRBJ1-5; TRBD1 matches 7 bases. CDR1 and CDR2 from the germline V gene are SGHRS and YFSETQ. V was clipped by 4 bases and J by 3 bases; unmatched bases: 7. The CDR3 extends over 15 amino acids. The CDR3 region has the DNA TGCGCCAGCAGCCGTACAGGGGCCCTCAATCAGCCCCAGCATTTT. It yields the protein CASSRTGALNQPQHF.

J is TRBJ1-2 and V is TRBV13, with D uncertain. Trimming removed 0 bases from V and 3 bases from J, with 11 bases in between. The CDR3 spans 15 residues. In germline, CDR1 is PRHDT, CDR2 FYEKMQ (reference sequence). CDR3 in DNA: TGTGCCAGCAGCTTAGGACGGAGGTTGGACTATGGCTACACCTTC. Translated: CASSLGRRLDYGYTF. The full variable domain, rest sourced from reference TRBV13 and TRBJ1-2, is AAGVIQSPRHLIKEKRETATLKCYPIPRHDTVYWYQQGPGQDPQFLISFYEKMQSDKGSIPDRFSAQQFSDYHSELNMSSLELGDSALYFCASSLGRRLDYGYTFGSGTRLTVV.

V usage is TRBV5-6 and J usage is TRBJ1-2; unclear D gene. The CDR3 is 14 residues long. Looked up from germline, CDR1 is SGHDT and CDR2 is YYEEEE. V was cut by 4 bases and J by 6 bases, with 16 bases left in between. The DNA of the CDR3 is TGTGCCAGCAGCCCGTCCCTCACCGGGAATGGCTACACCTTC. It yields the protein CASSPSLTGNGYTF.

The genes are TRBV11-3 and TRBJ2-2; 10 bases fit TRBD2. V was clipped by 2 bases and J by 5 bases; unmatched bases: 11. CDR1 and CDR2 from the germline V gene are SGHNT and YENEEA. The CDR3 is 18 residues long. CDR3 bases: TGTGCCAGCAGCTTATGGGATCTAGCGGGGGTTGGGACCGGGGAGCTGTTTTTT. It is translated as CASSLWDLAGVGTGELFF.

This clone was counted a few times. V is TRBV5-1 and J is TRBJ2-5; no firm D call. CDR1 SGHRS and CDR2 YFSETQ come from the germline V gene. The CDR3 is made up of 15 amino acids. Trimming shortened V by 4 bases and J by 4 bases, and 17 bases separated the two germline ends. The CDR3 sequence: CASSLPRTPGETQYF. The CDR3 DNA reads TGCGCCAGCAGCCTACCTCGAACGCCCGGAGAGACCCAGTACTTC.

CDR3 bases: TGTGCTAGTGGTTTGGGCCTGCCGGGACACGACGAGCAGTACTTC. Its translation: CASGLGLPGHDEQYF. The V call is TRBV12-5, the J call TRBJ2-7, with TRBD1 as a possible D gene (6 bases). The germline V gene encodes CDR1 LGHNT and CDR2 FRNRAP. The V end lost 1 base, the J end lost 5 bases, and 15 bases lay between the germline ends. The CDR3 spans 15 residues.

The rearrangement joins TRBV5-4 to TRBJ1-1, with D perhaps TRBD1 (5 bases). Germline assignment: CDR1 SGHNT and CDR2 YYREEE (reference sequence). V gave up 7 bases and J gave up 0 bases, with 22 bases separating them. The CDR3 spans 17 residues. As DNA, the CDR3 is TGTGCCAGCTTCACGCCGGGAGTGACAGACATGAACACTGAAGCTTTCTTT. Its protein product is CASFTPGVTDMNTEAFF.

The CDR3 sequence is CASSGTGEYSDTQYF. The CDR3 DNA follows: TGTGCCAGTAGTGGGACAGGGGAGTATTCAGATACGCAGTATTTT. The chain carries TRBV19 and TRBJ2-3; 10 nucleotides match TRBD1. The CDR3 consists of 15 residues. Germline assignment: CDR1 LNHDA and CDR2 SQIVND (reference sequence). The V segment lost 5 bases and the J segment 4 bases; nucleotides outside the gene matches: 6.